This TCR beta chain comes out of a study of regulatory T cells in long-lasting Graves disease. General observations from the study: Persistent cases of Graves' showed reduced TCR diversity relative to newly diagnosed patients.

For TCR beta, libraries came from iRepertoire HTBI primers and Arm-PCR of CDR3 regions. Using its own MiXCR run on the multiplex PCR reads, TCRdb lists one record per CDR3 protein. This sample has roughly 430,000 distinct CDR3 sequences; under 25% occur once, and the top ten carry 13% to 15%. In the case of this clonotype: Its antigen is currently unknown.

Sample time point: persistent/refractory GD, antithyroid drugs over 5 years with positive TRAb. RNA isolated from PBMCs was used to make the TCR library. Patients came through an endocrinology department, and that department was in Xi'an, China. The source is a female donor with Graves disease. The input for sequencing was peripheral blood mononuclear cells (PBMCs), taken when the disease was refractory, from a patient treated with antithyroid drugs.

The CDR3 coding sequence is TGTGCCAGCAGTTTATACGGACAGGGGTGGGGGGAGACCCAGTACTTC. This encodes CASSLYGQGWGETQYF. The chain employs TRBV28 and TRBJ2-5; 9 nucleotides agree with TRBD1. V was clipped by 1 base and J by 5 bases; unmatched bases: 8. Germline lookup yields CDR1 MDHEN and CDR2 SYDVKM. CDR3 size: 16 residues. Combining the CDR3 with reference TRBV28 and TRBJ2-5 gives the whole variable domain DVKVTQSSRYLVKRTGEKVFLECVQDMDHENMFWYRQDPGLGLRLIYFSYDVKMKEKGDIPEGYSVSREKKERFSLILESASTNQTSMYLCASSLYGQGWGETQYFGPGTRLLVL.